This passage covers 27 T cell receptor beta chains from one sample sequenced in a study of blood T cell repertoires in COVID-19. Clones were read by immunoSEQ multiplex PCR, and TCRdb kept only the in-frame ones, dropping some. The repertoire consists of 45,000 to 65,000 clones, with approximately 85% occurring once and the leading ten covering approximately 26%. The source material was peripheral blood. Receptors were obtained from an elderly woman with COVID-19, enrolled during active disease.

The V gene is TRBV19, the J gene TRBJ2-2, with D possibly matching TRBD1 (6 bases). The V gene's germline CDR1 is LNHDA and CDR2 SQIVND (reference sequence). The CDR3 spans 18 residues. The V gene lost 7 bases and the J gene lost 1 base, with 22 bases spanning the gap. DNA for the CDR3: TGTGCCAGTAAACAGGGTCGAGGGGTCGGTGGGAACACCGGGGAGCTGTTTTTT. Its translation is CASKQGRGVGGNTGELFF.

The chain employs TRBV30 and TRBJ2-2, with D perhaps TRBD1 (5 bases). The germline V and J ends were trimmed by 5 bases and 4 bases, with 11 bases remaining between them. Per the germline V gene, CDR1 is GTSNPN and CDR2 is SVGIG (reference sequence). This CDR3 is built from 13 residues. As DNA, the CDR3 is TGTGCCTGGTCCGGACAATCCACCGGGGAGCTGTTTTTT. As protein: CAWSGQSTGELFF.

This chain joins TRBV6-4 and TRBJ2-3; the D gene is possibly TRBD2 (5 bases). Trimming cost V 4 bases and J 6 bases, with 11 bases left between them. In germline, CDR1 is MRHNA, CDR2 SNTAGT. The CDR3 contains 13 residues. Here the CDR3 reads CASSAPGEDTQYF. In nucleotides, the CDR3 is TGTGCCAGCAGTGCCCCCGGGGAGGATACGCAGTATTTT.

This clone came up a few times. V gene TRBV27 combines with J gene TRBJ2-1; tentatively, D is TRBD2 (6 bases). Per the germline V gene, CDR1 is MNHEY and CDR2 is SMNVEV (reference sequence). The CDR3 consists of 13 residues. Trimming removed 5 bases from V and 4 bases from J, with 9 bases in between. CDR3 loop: CASSLGLYNEQFF. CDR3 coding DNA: TGTGCCAGCAGTCTGGGACTGTACAATGAGCAGTTCTTC.

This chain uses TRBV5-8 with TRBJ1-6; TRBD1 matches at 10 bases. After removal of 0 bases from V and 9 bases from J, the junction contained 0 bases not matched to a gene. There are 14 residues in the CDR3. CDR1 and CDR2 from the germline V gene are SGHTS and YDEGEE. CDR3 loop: CASSLGTGGSPLHF. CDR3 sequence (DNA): TGTGCCAGCAGCTTGGGGACAGGGGGTTCACCCCTCCACTTT.

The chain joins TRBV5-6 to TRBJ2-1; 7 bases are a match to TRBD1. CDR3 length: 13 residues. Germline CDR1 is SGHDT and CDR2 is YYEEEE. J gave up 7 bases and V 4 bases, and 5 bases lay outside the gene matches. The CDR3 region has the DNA TGTGCCAGCAGCCATTACAGGGGAAATGAGCAGTTCTTC. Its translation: CASSHYRGNEQFF.

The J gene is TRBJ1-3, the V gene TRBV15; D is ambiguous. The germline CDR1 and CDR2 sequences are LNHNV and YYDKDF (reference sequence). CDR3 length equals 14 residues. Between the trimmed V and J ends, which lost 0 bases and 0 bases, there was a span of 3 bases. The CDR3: CATSRDSSGNTIYF. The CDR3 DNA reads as TGTGCCACCAGCAGAGACAGCTCTGGAAACACCATATATTTT. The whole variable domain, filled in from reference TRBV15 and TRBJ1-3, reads DAMVIQNPRYQVTQFGKPVTLSCSQTLNHNVMYWYQQKSSQAPKLLFHYYDKDFNNEADTPDNFQSRRPNTSFCFLDIRSPGLGDTAMYLCATSRDSSGNTIYFGEGSWLTVV.

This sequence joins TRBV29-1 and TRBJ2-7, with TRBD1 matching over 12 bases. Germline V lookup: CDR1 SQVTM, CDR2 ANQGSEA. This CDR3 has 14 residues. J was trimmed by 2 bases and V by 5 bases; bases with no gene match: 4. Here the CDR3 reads CSVRGTGGPYEQYF. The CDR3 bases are TGCAGCGTTAGAGGGACAGGGGGCCCCTACGAGCAGTACTTC.

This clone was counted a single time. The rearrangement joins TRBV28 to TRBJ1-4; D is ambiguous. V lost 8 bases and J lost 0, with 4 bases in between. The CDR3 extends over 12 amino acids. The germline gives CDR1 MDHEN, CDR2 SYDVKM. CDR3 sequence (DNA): TGTGCCAGCCGGGCAACTAATGAAAAACTGTTTTTT. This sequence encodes CASRATNEKLFF.

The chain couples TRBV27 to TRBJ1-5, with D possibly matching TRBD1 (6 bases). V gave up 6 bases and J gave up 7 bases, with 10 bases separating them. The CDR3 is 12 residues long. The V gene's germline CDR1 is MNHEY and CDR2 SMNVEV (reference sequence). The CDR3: CASRTGSQPQHF. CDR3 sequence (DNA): TGTGCCAGCAGAACAGGGTCCCAGCCCCAGCATTTT.

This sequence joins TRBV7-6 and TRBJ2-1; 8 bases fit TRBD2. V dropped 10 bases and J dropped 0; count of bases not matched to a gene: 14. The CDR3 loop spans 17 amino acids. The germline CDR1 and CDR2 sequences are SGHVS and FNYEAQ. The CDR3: CATALAGGRPSYNEQFF. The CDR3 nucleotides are TGTGCCACCGCACTCGCGGGAGGCCGACCCTCCTACAATGAGCAGTTCTTC.

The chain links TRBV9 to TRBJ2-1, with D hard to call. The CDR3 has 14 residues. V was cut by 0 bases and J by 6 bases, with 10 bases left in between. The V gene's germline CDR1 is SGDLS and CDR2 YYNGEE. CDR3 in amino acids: CASSVALLPNEQFF. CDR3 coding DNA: TGTGCCAGCAGCGTAGCTTTACTCCCCAATGAGCAGTTCTTC.

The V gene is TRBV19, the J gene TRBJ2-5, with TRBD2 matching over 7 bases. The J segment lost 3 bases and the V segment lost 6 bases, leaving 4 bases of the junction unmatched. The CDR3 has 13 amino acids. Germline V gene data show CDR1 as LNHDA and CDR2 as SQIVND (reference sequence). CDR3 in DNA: TGTGCCAGTAGCCCTAGCGGAGAAGAGACCCAGTACTTC. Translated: CASSPSGEETQYF.

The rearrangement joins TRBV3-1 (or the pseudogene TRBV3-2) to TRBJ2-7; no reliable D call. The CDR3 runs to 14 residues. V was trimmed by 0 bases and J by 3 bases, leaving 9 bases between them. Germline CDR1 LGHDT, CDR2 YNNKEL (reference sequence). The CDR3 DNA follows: TGTGCCAGCAGCCAAGACCCCGCCTACTACGAGCAGTACTTC. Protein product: CASSQDPAYYEQYF.

CDR3 protein: CASSLVPSGGYNEQFF. The DNA of the CDR3 is TGTGCCAGCAGCTTAGTTCCTAGCGGGGGGTACAATGAGCAGTTCTTC. The V call is TRBV7-6, the J call TRBJ2-1; the match to TRBD2 covers 11 bases. The CDR3 is 16 residues long. V shed 1 base and J 4 bases; nucleotides not matched to a gene: 3. Germline V CDR1 and CDR2: SGHVS, FNYEAQ. Drawing the rest from reference TRBV7-6 and TRBJ2-1, the complete variable domain is GAGVSQSPRYKVTKRGQDVALRCDPISGHVSLYWYRQALGQGPEFLTYFNYEAQQDKSGLPNDRFSAERPEGSISTLTIQRTEQRDSAMYRCASSLVPSGGYNEQFFGPGTRLTVL.

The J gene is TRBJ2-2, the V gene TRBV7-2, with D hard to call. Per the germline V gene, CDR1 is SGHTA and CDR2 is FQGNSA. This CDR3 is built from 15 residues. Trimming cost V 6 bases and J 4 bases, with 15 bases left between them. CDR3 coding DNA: TGTGCCAGCAGGCCGAACGGGTATGGCACCGGGGAGCTGTTTTTT. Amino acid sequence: CASRPNGYGTGELFF.

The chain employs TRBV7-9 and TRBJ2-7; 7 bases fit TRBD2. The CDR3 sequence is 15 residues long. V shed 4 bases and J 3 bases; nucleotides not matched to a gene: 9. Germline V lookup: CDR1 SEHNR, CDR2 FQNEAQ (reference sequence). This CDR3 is CASSSGGVSYYEQYF. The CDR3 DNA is TGTGCCAGCAGCTCTGGGGGGGTCTCCTACTACGAGCAGTACTTC.

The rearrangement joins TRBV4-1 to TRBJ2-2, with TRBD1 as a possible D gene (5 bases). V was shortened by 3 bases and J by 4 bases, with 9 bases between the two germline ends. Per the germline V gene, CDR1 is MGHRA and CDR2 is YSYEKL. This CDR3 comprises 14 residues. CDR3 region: CASSQAGFTGELFF. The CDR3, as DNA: TGCGCCAGCAGCCAGGCAGGGTTCACCGGGGAGCTGTTTTTT.

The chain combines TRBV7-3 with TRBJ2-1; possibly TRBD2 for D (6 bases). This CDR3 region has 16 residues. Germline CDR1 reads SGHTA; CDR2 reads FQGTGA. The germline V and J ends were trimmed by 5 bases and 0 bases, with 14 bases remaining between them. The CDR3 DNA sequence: TGTGCCAGCAGCCCCGGCGGGACCCGCTCCTACAATGAGCAGTTCTTC. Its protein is CASSPGGTRSYNEQFF.

Written as DNA, the CDR3 is TGTGCCACCAGCAGTTTCGCCGGGCTTAGCGGGGACGAGCAGTACTTC. It yields the protein CATSSFAGLSGDEQYF. The genes are TRBV15 and TRBJ2-7; 8 bases are shared with TRBD2. Trimming took 3 bases from V and 5 from J; bases not matched to a gene: 12. This CDR3 has 16 amino acids. Germline lookup yields CDR1 LNHNV and CDR2 YYDKDF (reference sequence).

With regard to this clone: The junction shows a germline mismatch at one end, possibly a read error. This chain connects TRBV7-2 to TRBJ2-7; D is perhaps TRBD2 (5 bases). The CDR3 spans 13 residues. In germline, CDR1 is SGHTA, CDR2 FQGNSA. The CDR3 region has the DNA TGTGCCAGCAGCTTAGCCGAGGGTTACGGGCAGTACTTC. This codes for CASSLAEGYGQYF.

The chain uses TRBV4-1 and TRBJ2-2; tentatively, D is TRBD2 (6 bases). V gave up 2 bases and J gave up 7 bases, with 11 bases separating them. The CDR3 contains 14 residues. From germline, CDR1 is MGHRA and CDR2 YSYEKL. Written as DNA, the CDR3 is TGCGCCAGCAGCCAAAGGGCTAGCGACGGGGAGCTGTTTTTT. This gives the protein CASSQRASDGELFF.

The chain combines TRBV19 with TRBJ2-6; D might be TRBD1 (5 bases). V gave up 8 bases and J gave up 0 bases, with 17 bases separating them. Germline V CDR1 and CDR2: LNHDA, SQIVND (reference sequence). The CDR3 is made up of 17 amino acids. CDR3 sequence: CASSRTPGSSGANVLTF. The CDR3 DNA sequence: TGTGCCAGTTCAAGGACACCAGGCAGCTCTGGGGCCAACGTCCTGACTTTC.

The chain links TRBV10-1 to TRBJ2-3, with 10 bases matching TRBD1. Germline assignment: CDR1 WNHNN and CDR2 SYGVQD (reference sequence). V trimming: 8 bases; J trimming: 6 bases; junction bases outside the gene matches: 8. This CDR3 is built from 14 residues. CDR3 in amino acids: CASRPRTGGDTQYF. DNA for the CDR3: TGCGCCAGCCGCCCTCGGACAGGGGGGGATACGCAGTATTTT.

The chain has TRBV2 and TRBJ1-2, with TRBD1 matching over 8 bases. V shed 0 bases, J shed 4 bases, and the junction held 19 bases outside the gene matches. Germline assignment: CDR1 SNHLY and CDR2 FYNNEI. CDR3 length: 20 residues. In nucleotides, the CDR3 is TGTGCCAGCAGTGAAGCGCTTTGGGGCAGGGGGCAAGTTGGGGTCTATGGCTACACCTTC. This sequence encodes CASSEALWGRGQVGVYGYTF.

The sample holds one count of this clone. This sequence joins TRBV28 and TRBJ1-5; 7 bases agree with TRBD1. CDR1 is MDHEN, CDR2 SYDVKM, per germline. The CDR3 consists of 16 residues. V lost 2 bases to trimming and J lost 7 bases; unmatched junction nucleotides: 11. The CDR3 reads CASSLAGKGARQPQHF. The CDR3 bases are TGTGCCAGCAGTTTAGCGGGGAAGGGGGCTAGGCAGCCCCAGCATTTT.

CDR3 protein: CASSPRQGNTIYF. CDR3 bases: TGTGCCAGCAGCCCCCGACAGGGAAACACCATATATTTT. The chain combines TRBV12-3 or TRBV12-4 with TRBJ1-3; tentatively, D is TRBD1 (5 bases). This CDR3 has 13 residues. V lost 6 bases and J lost 4, with 10 bases in between.